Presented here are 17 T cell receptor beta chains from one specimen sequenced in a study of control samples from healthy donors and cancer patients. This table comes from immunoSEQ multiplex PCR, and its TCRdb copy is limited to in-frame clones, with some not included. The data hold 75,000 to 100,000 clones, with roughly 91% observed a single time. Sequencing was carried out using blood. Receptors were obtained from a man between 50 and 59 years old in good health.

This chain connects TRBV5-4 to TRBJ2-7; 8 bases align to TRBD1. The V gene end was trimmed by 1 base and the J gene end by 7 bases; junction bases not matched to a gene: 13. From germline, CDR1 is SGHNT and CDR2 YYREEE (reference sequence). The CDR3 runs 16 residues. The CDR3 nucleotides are TGTGCCAGCAGCTTGTATTTAGGACAGGGAGTAGGGGAGCAGTACTTC. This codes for CASSLYLGQGVGEQYF.

DNA of the CDR3: TGTGCCAGCAGCGTAGGAGAGGGAGGACTAAAGAACACTGAAGCTTTCTTT. Translating gives CASSVGEGGLKNTEAFF. The chain employs TRBV9 and TRBJ1-1; D is undetermined. V was pared by 0 bases and J by 1 base, with 16 bases between. The CDR3 has 17 amino acids. CDR1 and CDR2 from the germline V gene are SGDLS and YYNGEE.

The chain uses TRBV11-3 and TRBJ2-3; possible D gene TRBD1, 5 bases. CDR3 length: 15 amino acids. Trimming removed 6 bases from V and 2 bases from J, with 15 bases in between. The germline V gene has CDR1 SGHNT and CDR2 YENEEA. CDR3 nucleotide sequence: TGTGCCAGCAGTCAGGGAACAGACTTCACAGATACGCAGTATTTT. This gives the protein CASSQGTDFTDTQYF. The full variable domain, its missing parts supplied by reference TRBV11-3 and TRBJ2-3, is EAGVVQSPRYKIIEKKQPVAFWCNPISGHNTLYWYLQNLGQGPELLIRYENEEAVDDSQLPKDRFSAERLKGVDSTLKIQPAELGDSAVYLCASSQGTDFTDTQYFGPGTRLTVL.

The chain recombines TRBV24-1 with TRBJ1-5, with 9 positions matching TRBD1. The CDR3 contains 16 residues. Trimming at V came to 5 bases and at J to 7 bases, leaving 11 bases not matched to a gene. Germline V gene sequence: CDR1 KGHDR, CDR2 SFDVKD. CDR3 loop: CATSGIKYRGHQPQHF. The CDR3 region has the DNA TGTGCCACCAGTGGCATTAAATACAGGGGGCACCAGCCCCAGCATTTT.

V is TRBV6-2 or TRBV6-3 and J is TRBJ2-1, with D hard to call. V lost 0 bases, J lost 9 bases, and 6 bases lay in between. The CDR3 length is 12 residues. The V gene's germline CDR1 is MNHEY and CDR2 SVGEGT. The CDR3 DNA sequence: TGTGCCAGCAGTTACTCAATCAGTGAGCAGTTCTTC. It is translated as CASSYSISEQFF.

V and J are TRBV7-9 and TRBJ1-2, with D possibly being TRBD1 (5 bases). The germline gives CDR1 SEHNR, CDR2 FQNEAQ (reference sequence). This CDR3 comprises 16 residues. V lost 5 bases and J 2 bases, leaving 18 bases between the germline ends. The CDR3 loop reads CASSSPGGDYNYGYTF. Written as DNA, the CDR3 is TGTGCCAGCAGCAGCCCGGGAGGGGACTACAACTATGGCTACACCTTC.

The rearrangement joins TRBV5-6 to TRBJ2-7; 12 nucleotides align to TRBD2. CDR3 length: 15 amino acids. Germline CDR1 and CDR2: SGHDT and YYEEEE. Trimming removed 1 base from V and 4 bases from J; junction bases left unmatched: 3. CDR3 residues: CASSLKTSGGYEQYF. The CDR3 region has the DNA TGTGCCAGCAGCTTGAAGACTAGCGGGGGATACGAGCAGTACTTC.

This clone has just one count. The CDR3 is CASSPAVTANTGELFF. In DNA, the CDR3 is TGTGCCAGCAGCCCCGCCGTGACCGCTAACACCGGGGAGCTGTTTTTT. The chain links TRBV28 to TRBJ2-2; no clear D. The germline V gene has CDR1 MDHEN and CDR2 SYDVKM. V dropped 6 bases and J dropped 2 bases, with 16 bases sitting between them. The CDR3 is 16 residues long.

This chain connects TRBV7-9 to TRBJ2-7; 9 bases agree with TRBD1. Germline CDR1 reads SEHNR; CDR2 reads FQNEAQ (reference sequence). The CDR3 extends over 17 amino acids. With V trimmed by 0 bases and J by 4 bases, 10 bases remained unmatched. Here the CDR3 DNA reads TGTGCCAGCAGCTTAGCGACCTCCGGGACAGGGCCGTACGAGCAGTACTTC. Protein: CASSLATSGTGPYEQYF.

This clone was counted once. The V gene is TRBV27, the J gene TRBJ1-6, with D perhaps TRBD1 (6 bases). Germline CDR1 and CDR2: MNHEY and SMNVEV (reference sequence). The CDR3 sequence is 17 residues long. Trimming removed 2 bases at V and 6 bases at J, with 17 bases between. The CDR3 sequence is CASSLDWGANSNSPLHF. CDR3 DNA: TGTGCCAGCAGTTTAGATTGGGGGGCTAATAGTAATTCACCCCTCCACTTT.

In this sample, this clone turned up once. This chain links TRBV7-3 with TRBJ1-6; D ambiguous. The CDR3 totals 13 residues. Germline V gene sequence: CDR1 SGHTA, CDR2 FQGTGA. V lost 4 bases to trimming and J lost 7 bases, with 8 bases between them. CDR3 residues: CASSSSVNSPLHF. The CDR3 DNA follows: TGTGCCAGCAGCTCTTCAGTGAATTCACCCCTCCACTTT.

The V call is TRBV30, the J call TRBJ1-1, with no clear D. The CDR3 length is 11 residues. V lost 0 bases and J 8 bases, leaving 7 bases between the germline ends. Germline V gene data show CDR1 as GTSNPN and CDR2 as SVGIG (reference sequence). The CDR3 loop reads CAWSVLKEAFF. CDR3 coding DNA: TGTGCCTGGAGTGTACTGAAGGAAGCTTTCTTT.

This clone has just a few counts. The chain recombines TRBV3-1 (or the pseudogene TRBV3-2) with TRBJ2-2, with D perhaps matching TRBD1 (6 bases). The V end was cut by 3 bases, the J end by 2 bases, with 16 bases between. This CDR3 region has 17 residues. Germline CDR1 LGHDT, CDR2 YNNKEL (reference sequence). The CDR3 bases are TGTGCCAGCAGCCAGTACCGGGCCAGGGGCAACACCGGGGAGCTGTTTTTT. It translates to CASSQYRARGNTGELFF.

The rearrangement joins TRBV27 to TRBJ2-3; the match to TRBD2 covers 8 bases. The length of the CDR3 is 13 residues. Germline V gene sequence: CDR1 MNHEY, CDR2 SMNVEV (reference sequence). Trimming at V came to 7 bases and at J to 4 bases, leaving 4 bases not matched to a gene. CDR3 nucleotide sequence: TGTGCCAGCACGGGAGGGGGGGCAGATACGCAGTATTTT. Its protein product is CASTGGGADTQYF.

The CDR3: CAIRPDKNTEAFF. The CDR3 nucleotides are TGTGCCATCAGACCGGACAAGAACACTGAAGCTTTCTTT. V gene TRBV10-3 combines with J gene TRBJ1-1, with D possibly being TRBD1 (5 bases). The CDR3 length is 13 residues. Germline assignment: CDR1 ENHRY and CDR2 SYGVKD. V shed 6 bases and J shed 1 base, with 9 bases lying between them.

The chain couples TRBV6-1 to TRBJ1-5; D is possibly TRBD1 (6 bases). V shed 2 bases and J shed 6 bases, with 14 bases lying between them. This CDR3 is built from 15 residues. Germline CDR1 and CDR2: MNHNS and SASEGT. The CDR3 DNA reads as TGTGCCAGCAGTGAAATCGGGGGGCAGGGTCAGCCCCAGCATTTT. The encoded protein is CASSEIGGQGQPQHF.

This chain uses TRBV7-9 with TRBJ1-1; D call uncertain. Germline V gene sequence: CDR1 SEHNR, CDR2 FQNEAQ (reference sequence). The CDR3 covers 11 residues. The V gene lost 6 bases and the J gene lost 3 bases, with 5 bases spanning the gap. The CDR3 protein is CASRSHTEAFF. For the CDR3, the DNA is TGTGCCAGCAGGTCCCACACTGAAGCTTTCTTT.